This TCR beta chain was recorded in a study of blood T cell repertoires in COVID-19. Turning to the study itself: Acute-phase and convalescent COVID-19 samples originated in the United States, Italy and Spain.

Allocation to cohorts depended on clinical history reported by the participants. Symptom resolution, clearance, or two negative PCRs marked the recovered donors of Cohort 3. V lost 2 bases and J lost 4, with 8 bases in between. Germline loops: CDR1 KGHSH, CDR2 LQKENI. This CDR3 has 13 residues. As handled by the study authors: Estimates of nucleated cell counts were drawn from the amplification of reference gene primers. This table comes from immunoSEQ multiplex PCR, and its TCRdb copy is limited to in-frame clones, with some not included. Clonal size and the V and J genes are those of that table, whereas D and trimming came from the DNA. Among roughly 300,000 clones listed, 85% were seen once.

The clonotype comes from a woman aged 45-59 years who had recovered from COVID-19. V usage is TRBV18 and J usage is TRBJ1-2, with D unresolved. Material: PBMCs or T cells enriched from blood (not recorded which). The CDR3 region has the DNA TGTGCCAGCTCACCAGCAGGTGGCTATGGCTACACCTTC. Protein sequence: CASSPAGGYGYTF.